This is a list of T cell receptor beta chains from one sample in a study of beta chain features in type 1 diabetes. The table came from immunoSEQ multiplex PCR; TCRdb's copy has only in-frame clones and leaves some out. The data contain approximately 160,000 clones, about 9.3% of them seen just once; the ten biggest clones take up roughly 0.5%. Specimen: central memory CD4+ T cells from blood. Receptors were obtained from a man aged 30-40 years with type 1 diabetes. Each CDR3 is given with its conserved first and last residue. D genes are given only for firm matches. For some rows the clone size is stated as once, few or many, or as a class when expanded; others skip it.

j_call,d_call,v_call,clone_size,cdr3_aa,cdr3_nt
TRBJ1-3,NA,TRBV29-1,NA,CSVKFQGFSSGNTIYF,TGCAGCGTTAAATTCCAGGGTTTTAGCTCTGGAAACACCATATATTTT
TRBJ2-7,NA,TRBV29-1,few,CSVVRGAYEQYF,TGCAGCGTTGTCAGGGGAGCCTACGAGCAGTACTTC
TRBJ2-1,NA,TRBV30,few,CAWKDYTETNEQFF,TGTGCCTGGAAGGACTACACCGAAACCAATGAGCAGTTCTTC
TRBJ1-2,NA,TRBV11-2,few,CASSSPDMSYTF,TGTGCCAGCAGCTCCCCTGACATGAGCTACACCTTC
TRBJ2-1,TRBD2,TRBV28,NA,CASTSGTGGYNEQFF,TGTGCCAGCACCTCCGGGACGGGGGGATACAATGAGCAGTTCTTC
TRBJ2-7,TRBD1,TRBV7-8,NA,CASSKRQGADEQYF,TGTGCCAGCAGCAAGAGACAGGGGGCCGACGAGCAGTACTTC
TRBJ2-7,TRBD2,TRBV5-1,NA,CASSSLAGVYEQYF,TGCGCCAGCAGCTCATTAGCGGGAGTCTACGAGCAGTACTTC
TRBJ2-7,NA,TRBV7-2,NA,CASSVQGFDEQYF,TGTGCCAGCAGCGTTCAGGGGTTCGACGAGCAGTACTTC
TRBJ2-7,TRBD2,TRBV5-6,NA,CASSGASGAYEQYF,TGTGCCAGCAGCGGGGCTAGCGGTGCCTACGAGCAGTACTTC
TRBJ2-2,TRBD1,TRBV6-5,NA,CASRPQGANTGELFF,TGTGCCAGCAGGCCACAGGGGGCGAACACCGGGGAGCTGTTTTTT
TRBJ1-1,NA,TRBV28,few,CASSSLGLNTEAFF,TGTGCCAGCAGTAGTCTGGGCCTAAACACTGAAGCTTTCTTT
TRBJ2-3,NA,TRBV7-9,few,CASSLDGLGTDTQYF,TGTGCCAGCAGCTTAGATGGGCTGGGCACAGATACGCAGTATTTT
TRBJ2-7,NA,TRBV27,NA,CATMRFVRGISYEQYF,TGTGCCACCATGCGTTTCGTAAGGGGGATCTCCTACGAGCAGTACTTC
TRBJ2-7,NA,TRBV6-5,NA,CASSFSTSSYEQYF,TGTGCCAGCAGTTTCTCGACTAGCTCCTACGAGCAGTACTTC
TRBJ1-1,NA,TRBV7-2,few,CASSVTVDTEAFF,TGTGCCAGCAGCGTGACAGTGGACACTGAAGCTTTCTTT
TRBJ2-3,TRBD2,TRBV18,few,CASSRLAGGDTQYF,TGTGCCAGCTCGAGACTAGCGGGAGGAGATACGCAGTATTTT
TRBJ2-3,TRBD2,TRBV6-5,few,CASKRGKDTQYF,TGTGCCAGCAAGCGGGGGAAGGATACGCAGTATTTT
TRBJ2-7,NA,TRBV19,NA,CASSSWTASYEQYF,TGTGCCAGTAGCAGCTGGACAGCATCCTACGAGCAGTACTTC
TRBJ2-5,TRBD2,TRBV5-1,NA,CASSFLAGVPQETQYF,TGCGCCAGCAGCTTTTTAGCGGGTGTCCCGCAAGAGACCCAGTACTTC
TRBJ2-7,TRBD1,TRBV6-6,NA,CASSPRTGGAEQYF,TGTGCCAGCAGTCCCCGGACAGGGGGCGCCGAGCAGTACTTC
TRBJ2-5,TRBD2,TRBV7-8,few,CASRMGTSRETQYF,TGTGCCAGCAGGATGGGGACTAGCAGAGAGACCCAGTACTTC
TRBJ2-5,NA,TRBV23-1,NA,CASKGEETQYF,TGCGCCAGCAAAGGGGAAGAGACCCAGTACTTC
TRBJ2-3,TRBD2,TRBV28,NA,CASSFGGSWADTQYF,TGTGCCAGCAGCTTCGGCGGGAGTTGGGCAGATACGCAGTATTTT
TRBJ2-1,TRBD2,TRBV28,few,CASSLTTSGSYNEQFF,TGTGCCAGCAGTCTGACGACTAGCGGGAGCTACAATGAGCAGTTCTTC
TRBJ2-4,NA,TRBV2,few,CAGGRGEIIQYF,TGTGCTGGGGGCAGGGGAGAAATCATTCAGTACTTC
TRBJ2-2,TRBD1,TRBV14,few,CASNDRVATGELFF,TGTGCCAGCAACGACAGGGTAGCCACCGGGGAGCTGTTTTTT
TRBJ1-4,NA,TRBV2,NA,CASRGGSLVGNEKLFF,TGTGCCAGCAGGGGAGGATCGCTCGTCGGTAATGAAAAACTGTTTTTT
TRBJ1-1,NA,TRBV5-1,NA,CASSSYGQENTEAFF,TGCGCCAGCAGCTCTTACGGACAAGAGAACACTGAAGCTTTCTTT
TRBJ2-7,NA,TRBV7-6,once,CASSPSDSLNSYEQYF,TGTGCCAGCAGCCCTTCCGACAGCCTTAACTCCTACGAGCAGTACTTC
TRBJ1-1,TRBD1,TRBV7-9,NA,CASSRLDRLNTEAFF,TGTGCCAGCAGCCGATTGGACAGGTTGAACACTGAAGCTTTCTTT
TRBJ2-5,NA,TRBV6-1,NA,CASSDPRVRETQYF,TGTGCCAGCAGTGATCCTCGGGTGAGGGAGACCCAGTACTTC
TRBJ2-7,NA,TRBV2,few,CASRRAGEQYF,TGTGCCAGCAGGAGGGCGGGCGAGCAGTACTTC
TRBJ2-5,TRBD1,TRBV5-1,NA,CASSLGTAQETQYF,TGCGCCAGCAGCCTAGGGACAGCCCAAGAGACCCAGTACTTC
TRBJ2-7,NA,TRBV18,few,CASSLMGGTAKEQYF,TGTGCCAGCTCACTAATGGGGGGAACCGCTAAAGAGCAGTACTTC
TRBJ1-1,NA,TRBV18,NA,CASSPPAGKAEAFF,TGTGCCAGCTCACCACCGGCAGGGAAGGCTGAAGCTTTCTTT
TRBJ2-3,TRBD1,TRBV7-9,few,CASSLGTGTTDTQYF,TGTGCCAGCAGCTTAGGGACAGGAACCACAGATACGCAGTATTTT
TRBJ2-3,NA,TRBV2,few,CASVLARTDTQYF,TGTGCCAGCGTTCTAGCGCGCACAGATACGCAGTATTTT
TRBJ2-7,TRBD1,TRBV30,few,CAWSVNRGWVEQYF,TGTGCCTGGAGTGTCAACAGGGGGTGGGTCGAGCAGTACTTC
TRBJ2-7,NA,TRBV30,NA,CAWGPHEQYF,TGTGCCTGGGGCCCCCACGAGCAGTACTTC
TRBJ2-7,NA,TRBV5-4,NA,CASSFQRTSYEQYF,TGTGCCAGCAGCTTTCAGCGGACGTCCTACGAGCAGTACTTC
TRBJ2-2,TRBD2,TRBV4-2,few,CASRRTSGTNTGELFF,TGTGCCAGCAGGCGGACTAGCGGGACGAACACCGGGGAGCTGTTTTTT
TRBJ2-1,TRBD1,TRBV4-2,NA,CASSHSDRVHEQFF,TGTGCCAGCAGCCATTCGGACAGGGTGCATGAGCAGTTCTTC
TRBJ2-7,NA,TRBV28,NA,CASSSPQYEQYF,TGTGCCAGCAGTTCCCCCCAATACGAGCAGTACTTC
TRBJ2-5,TRBD2,TRBV28,NA,CASSLGGTSQETQYF,TGTGCCAGCAGTTTGGGGGGGACTTCACAAGAGACCCAGTACTTC
TRBJ2-7,NA,TRBV18,NA,CASSRPGRGQYF,TGTGCCAGCTCACGACCTGGGCGGGGGCAGTACTTC
TRBJ1-1,NA,TRBV7-2,NA,CASSLGGGTEAFF,TGTGCCAGCAGCTTAGGCGGGGGCACTGAAGCTTTCTTT
TRBJ2-2,NA,TRBV7-2,few,CASSPRLTNTGELFF,TGTGCCAGCAGCCCCAGACTTACGAACACCGGGGAGCTGTTTTTT
TRBJ2-7,NA,TRBV27,few,CASFPRLYEQYF,TGTGCCAGCTTCCCAAGACTGTACGAGCAGTACTTC